Each of the 23 T cell receptor beta chains below was sequenced from the same sample in a study of blood T cell repertoires in COVID-19. Method: immunoSEQ multiplex PCR; TCRdb's copy keeps in-frame clones and lacks some. This repertoire shows some 120,000 clones, about 88% found once; its top ten account for over 1%. Input material: peripheral blood. These receptors originate from a woman older than 75 with acute or convalescent COVID-19.

CDR3 DNA: TGTGCCAGCAGTCTAGCGGGGGGGACACAAGAGACCCAGTACTTC. Protein product: CASSLAGGTQETQYF. This sequence joins TRBV6-6 and TRBJ2-5; 12 nucleotides line up with TRBD2. The CDR3 has 15 amino acids. Per the germline V gene, CDR1 is MNHNY and CDR2 is SVGAGI (reference sequence). With V trimmed by 5 bases and J by 2 bases, 3 bases remained unmatched.

The genes are TRBV5-1 and TRBJ2-5; D gene uncertain. Between the trimmed V and J ends, which lost 1 base and 2 bases, there was a span of 6 bases. The germline gives CDR1 SGHRS, CDR2 YFSETQ. The CDR3 loop spans 13 amino acids. The CDR3 DNA reads as TGCGCCAGCAGCTTGCAACTGCAAGAGACCCAGTACTTC. This gives the protein CASSLQLQETQYF.

The chain links TRBV4-1 to TRBJ2-1; 7 bases agree with TRBD2. Trimming at V came to 4 bases and at J to 6 bases, leaving 9 bases not matched to a gene. The length of the CDR3 is 15 residues. The germline V gene encodes CDR1 MGHRA and CDR2 YSYEKL. The chain's CDR3 is CASSRGLVWANEQFF. CDR3 sequence (DNA): TGCGCCAGCAGCCGCGGACTAGTGTGGGCCAATGAGCAGTTCTTC.

The DNA of the CDR3 is TGTGCCAGCAGTGCTCGGACAGGGGGCTTCCAAAACATTCAGTACTTC. Protein product: CASSARTGGFQNIQYF. The J gene is TRBJ2-4, the V gene TRBV6-1; 11 nucleotides line up with TRBD1. Per the germline V gene, CDR1 is MNHNS and CDR2 is SASEGT. The CDR3 has 16 amino acids. V lost 4 bases to trimming and J lost 5 bases; unmatched junction nucleotides: 7.

This chain links TRBV7-9 with TRBJ2-3; 8 nucleotides match TRBD1. With 6 bases clipped from V and 1 base from J, the junction kept 6 bases outside the gene matches. This CDR3 is 15 amino acids long. CDR1 is SEHNR and CDR2 is FQNEAQ in the germline V gene (reference sequence). The CDR3 DNA sequence: TGTGCCAGCAGAGCAGGGGGCTCCCGCACAGATACGCAGTATTTT. Translating it yields CASRAGGSRTDTQYF.

The rearrangement joins TRBV6-5 to TRBJ1-5; D not resolved. Germline CDR1 and CDR2: MNHEY and SVGAGI. CDR3 length equals 10 residues. V was clipped by 9 bases and J by 11 bases, with 11 bases between them. CDR3 sequence reads: CASLYGSQHF. CDR3 nucleotides: TGTGCCAGTCTATACGGGTCCCAGCATTTT.

The CDR3 sequence: CASRRGLAGPTDTQYF. The CDR3 bases are TGTGCCAGCAGGAGGGGACTAGCGGGCCCCACAGATACGCAGTATTTT. The rearrangement links TRBV2 to TRBJ2-3; 12 bases match TRBD2. Germline V CDR1 and CDR2: SNHLY, FYNNEI. This CDR3 region has 16 residues. Unmatched junction bases numbered 6, after V lost 6 bases and J lost 2 bases.

The chain is built from TRBV2 and TRBJ1-5; possible D gene TRBD1, 5 bases. Looked up from germline, CDR1 is SNHLY and CDR2 is FYNNEI. Trimming removed 6 bases at V and 0 bases at J, with 18 bases between. The CDR3 is made up of 17 amino acids. The chain's CDR3 is CASRAGRRAYSNQPQHF. The CDR3 region has the DNA TGTGCCAGCAGGGCGGGACGCAGAGCATATAGCAATCAGCCCCAGCATTTT.

The chain recombines TRBV5-8 with TRBJ1-1, with no clear D. Trimming took off 4 bases at V and 1 base at J, with 11 bases between the two ends. The CDR3 sequence is 14 residues long. Germline V gene data show CDR1 as SGHTS and CDR2 as YDEGEE. The DNA for the CDR3 is TGTGCCAGCAGCAAAGAACGGGAGAACACTGAAGCTTTCTTT. This encodes CASSKERENTEAFF.

The V and J genes are TRBV4-1 and TRBJ2-3; 10 bases align to TRBD2. J lost 1 base, V lost 2 bases, and 3 bases had no gene match. This CDR3 is built from 16 residues. Germline lookup yields CDR1 MGHRA and CDR2 YSYEKL. For the CDR3, the DNA is TGCGCCAGCAGCCAACAGACTAGCGGGCGCACAGATACGCAGTATTTT. Translating gives CASSQQTSGRTDTQYF.

This clone has a single count. The chain couples TRBV2 to TRBJ2-5; 8 bases fit TRBD2. Germline V gene data show CDR1 as SNHLY and CDR2 as FYNNEI. V lost 8 bases, J lost 1 base, and 9 bases stayed unmatched. This CDR3 region has 15 residues. CDR3 amino acids: CASRLAGGTQETQYF. The CDR3 DNA is TGTGCCAGCCGATTGGCGGGGGGAACCCAAGAGACCCAGTACTTC.

The chain couples TRBV3-1 (or the pseudogene TRBV3-2) to TRBJ2-5, with D tentatively TRBD2 (5 bases). The CDR3 spans 14 residues. Germline V gene sequence: CDR1 LGHDT, CDR2 YNNKEL (reference sequence). V lost 5 bases and J 1 base, leaving 11 bases between the germline ends. Here the CDR3 DNA reads TGTGCCAGCAGCTTAAGCGGAGCCCAAGAGACCCAGTACTTC. As protein: CASSLSGAQETQYF.

This CDR3 reads CASSYAEMNTEAFF. The DNA of the CDR3 is TGTGCCAGCAGTTACGCGGAAATGAACACTGAAGCTTTCTTT. The chain employs TRBV6-6 and TRBJ1-1; D gene unclear. Germline V gene lookup returns CDR1 MNHNY and CDR2 SVGAGI (reference sequence). V lost 2 bases and J lost 0, with 7 bases in between. The CDR3 consists of 14 residues.

The chain has TRBV18 and TRBJ1-2, with D hard to call. Germline V gene data show CDR1 as KGHSH and CDR2 as LQKENI. This CDR3 has 13 residues. Trimming took 6 bases from V and 5 from J, leaving 13 bases between them. The CDR3 spells CASSPMGEYGYTF. CDR3 nucleotide sequence: TGTGCCAGCTCTCCTATGGGAGAATATGGCTACACCTTC.

The chain joins TRBV10-2 to TRBJ1-6; 7 nucleotides match TRBD1. The V gene end was trimmed by 6 bases and the J gene end by 2 bases; junction bases not matched to a gene: 4. Germline values: CDR1 WSHSY, CDR2 SAAADI. The CDR3 is 15 amino acids. CDR3 coding DNA: TGCGCCAGCAGGGCCGGGACAGCCTATAATTCACCCCTCCACTTT. This translates into CASRAGTAYNSPLHF.

This clone was recorded only once. The chain is built from TRBV7-8 and TRBJ2-7; 9 bases are a match to TRBD1. This CDR3 region has 15 residues. Losses at the gene ends were 5 bases for V and 2 bases for J; bases not matched to a gene: 7. From germline, CDR1 is SGHVS and CDR2 FQNEAQ. The CDR3 nucleotides are TGTGCCAGCAGCAGAGGGGGGACAGGGACCTACGAGCAGTACTTC. Amino acids: CASSRGGTGTYEQYF.

The chain links TRBV4-1 to TRBJ1-5; a possible D gene is TRBD1 (5 bases). Trimming took off 3 bases at V and 1 base at J, with 7 bases between the two ends. This CDR3 contains 14 residues. Germline CDR1 MGHRA, CDR2 YSYEKL. Written as DNA, the CDR3 is TGCGCCAGCAGCCATGACAGAAGCAATCAGCCCCAGCATTTT. Protein sequence: CASSHDRSNQPQHF.

This chain uses TRBV24-1 with TRBJ2-1; D perhaps matches TRBD1 (6 bases). With 5 bases removed from V and 0 bases from J, the gap between germline ends came to 22 bases. The CDR3 loop spans 19 amino acids. Germline values: CDR1 KGHDR, CDR2 SFDVKD. The CDR3 sequence is CATSGLTGRGLHSYNEQFF. The CDR3 DNA follows: TGTGCCACCAGTGGCCTAACAGGGCGCGGACTCCACTCCTACAATGAGCAGTTCTTC.

V and J are TRBV4-3 and TRBJ1-6, with no clear D. CDR3 length equals 16 residues. With 0 bases removed from V and 3 bases from J, the gap between germline ends came to 9 bases. CDR1 and CDR2 (germline): LGHNA, YSLEER. The CDR3 nucleotides read TGCGCCAGCAGCCAAGAGTCTACCCACTATAATTCACCCCTCCACTTT. Its protein product is CASSQESTHYNSPLHF.

The chain is built from TRBV20-1 and TRBJ2-5; 11 bases line up with TRBD2. The J segment lost 3 bases and the V segment lost 3 bases, leaving 3 bases of the junction unmatched. Germline CDR1 reads DFQATT; CDR2 reads SNEGSKA (reference sequence). The CDR3 length is 14 residues. The CDR3 DNA reads as TGCAGTGCTAGTCTAGCGGGGGGTAAAGAGACCCAGTACTTC. Residues: CSASLAGGKETQYF.

The gene calls are TRBV6-5 and TRBJ1-3; maybe TRBD1 (5 bases). Germline V gene sequence: CDR1 MNHEY, CDR2 SVGAGI. The CDR3 is made up of 15 amino acids. Trimming cost V 7 bases and J 0 bases, with 13 bases left between them. In DNA, the CDR3 is TGTGCCAGCACAAGCTACAGGACCTCTGGAAACACCATATATTTT. Translated: CASTSYRTSGNTIYF.

This clone is a singleton in its sample. The CDR3 region is CASSKGQGTYEQYF. For the CDR3, the DNA is TGTGCCAGCAGCAAGGGACAGGGGACCTACGAGCAGTACTTC. This chain links TRBV9 with TRBJ2-7, with 10 bases matching TRBD1. The CDR3 has 14 residues. From germline, CDR1 is SGDLS and CDR2 YYNGEE. Trimming took 4 bases from V and 2 from J; bases not matched to a gene: 3.

J is TRBJ1-5 and V is TRBV24-1; 7 positions agree with TRBD1. The CDR3 loop spans 14 amino acids. The germline V gene has CDR1 KGHDR and CDR2 SFDVKD. J lost 5 bases, V lost 5 bases, and 5 bases had no gene match. CDR3 amino acids: CATSGSRGDQPQHF. Here the CDR3 DNA reads TGTGCCACCAGTGGGAGCAGGGGGGATCAGCCCCAGCATTTT.